Each of the 8 T cell receptor beta chains below was sequenced from the same sample in a study of cytomegalovirus exposure and HLA in healthy donors. Vbeta (60) and Jbeta (13) primers were used in the PCR. Repertoires were generated with immunoSEQ multiplex PCR, while TCRdb's copy carries only in-frame clones and drops some. The sample has 300,000 or so clones; about 83% are singletons. Source material: PBMCs. The receptors were sampled from a woman in her 40s in good health and CMV-seropositive.

The chain combines TRBV10-3 with TRBJ1-1; 9 bases match TRBD1. The CDR3 has 14 residues. V lost 4 bases and J lost 7; bases outside the gene matches: 7. The V gene's germline CDR1 is ENHRY and CDR2 SYGVKD. The CDR3 bases are TGTGCCATCAGTGTTACAGGGGGCTTTGATGAAGCTTTCTTT. It is translated as CAISVTGGFDEAFF.

This clone is a singleton in its sample. The chain joins TRBV7-2 to TRBJ2-1; possible D gene TRBD2, 6 bases. CDR3 length equals 15 residues. The ends were cut back, 2 bases at V and 4 bases at J, with 12 bases in the middle. The germline CDR1 and CDR2 sequences are SGHTA and FQGNSA. The CDR3 DNA is TGTGCCAGCAGCTTAAGTTCTAGCGCATACAATGAGCAGTTCTTC. It translates to CASSLSSSAYNEQFF. The full variable domain, its missing parts supplied by reference TRBV7-2 and TRBJ2-1, is GAGVSQSPSNKVTEKGKDVELRCDPISGHTALYWYRQSLGQGLEFLIYFQGNSAPDKSGLPSDRFSAERTGGSVSTLTIQRTQQEDSAVYLCASSLSSSAYNEQFFGPGTRLTVL.

In regard to this clone: The junction shows a germline mismatch at one end, possibly a read error. Other DNA variants within this sample encode the same CDR3. The chain couples TRBV27 to TRBJ2-3; D might be TRBD2 (5 bases). This CDR3 contains 14 residues. Germline CDR1 MNHEY, CDR2 SMNVEV (reference sequence). The CDR3 DNA is TGTGCCAGCAGTGAAGGGAGAAGCACAGATACACAGTATTTT. This gives the protein CASSEGRSTDTQYF.

This rearrangement joins TRBV18 to TRBJ1-2; the D gene is possibly TRBD1 (6 bases). CDR1 and CDR2 (germline): KGHSH, LQKENI. The CDR3 is made up of 15 amino acids. V dropped 2 bases and J dropped 8 bases, with 18 bases sitting between them. CDR3 sequence: CASSPVGQTHRGYTF. Here the CDR3 DNA reads TGTGCCAGCTCACCAGTCGGACAGACACACCGGGGCTACACCTTC.

The rearrangement links TRBV10-3 to TRBJ2-1; 12 bases are shared with TRBD2. Germline V gene lookup returns CDR1 ENHRY and CDR2 SYGVKD. The CDR3 covers 16 residues. V trimming: 0 bases; J trimming: 8 bases; junction bases outside the gene matches: 5. CDR3 nucleotide sequence: TGTGCCATCAGTGAGTCTACTAGCGGGAGGTCCTATGAGCAGTTCTTC. Its protein product is CAISESTSGRSYEQFF.

This clone was observed once. Here the CDR3 DNA reads TGTGCCACCAGCAGAGACAGCGCCAACAATCAGCCCCAGCATTTT. It specifies CATSRDSANNQPQHF. The rearrangement uses TRBV15 and TRBJ1-5; D remains ambiguous. V lost 0 bases and J lost 3, with 9 bases in between. This CDR3 is 15 amino acids long. Per the germline V gene, CDR1 is LNHNV and CDR2 is YYDKDF (reference sequence).

This chain connects TRBV6-5 to TRBJ1-2; D gene ambiguous. Trimming took 5 bases from V and 5 from J, leaving 15 bases between them. Germline CDR1 reads MNHEY; CDR2 reads SVGAGI. This CDR3 spans 14 amino acids. The CDR3 sequence: CASSALTRGYGYTF. Here the CDR3 DNA reads TGTGCCAGCAGTGCCCTGACACGCGGGTATGGCTACACCTTC.

The rearrangement links TRBV19 to TRBJ1-5; perhaps TRBD1 as D (5 bases). The CDR3 runs 17 residues. V was cut by 0 bases and J by 0 bases, with 12 bases left in between. The germline V gene has CDR1 LNHDA and CDR2 SQIVND (reference sequence). CDR3 nucleotide sequence: TGTGCCAGTAGTATAGAGTTGACAGAATATAGCAATCAGCCCCAGCATTTT. It encodes CASSIELTEYSNQPQHF.